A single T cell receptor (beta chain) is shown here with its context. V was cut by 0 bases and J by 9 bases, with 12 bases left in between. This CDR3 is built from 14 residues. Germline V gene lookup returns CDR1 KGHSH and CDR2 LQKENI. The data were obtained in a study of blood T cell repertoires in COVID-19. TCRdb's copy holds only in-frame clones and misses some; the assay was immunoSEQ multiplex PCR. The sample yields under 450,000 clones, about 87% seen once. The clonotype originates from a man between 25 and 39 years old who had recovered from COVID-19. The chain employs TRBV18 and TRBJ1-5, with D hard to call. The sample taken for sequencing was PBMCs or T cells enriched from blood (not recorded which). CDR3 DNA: TGTGCCAGCTCACCACCGGAGCAATTGTGGCCCCAGCATTTT. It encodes CASSPPEQLWPQHF.